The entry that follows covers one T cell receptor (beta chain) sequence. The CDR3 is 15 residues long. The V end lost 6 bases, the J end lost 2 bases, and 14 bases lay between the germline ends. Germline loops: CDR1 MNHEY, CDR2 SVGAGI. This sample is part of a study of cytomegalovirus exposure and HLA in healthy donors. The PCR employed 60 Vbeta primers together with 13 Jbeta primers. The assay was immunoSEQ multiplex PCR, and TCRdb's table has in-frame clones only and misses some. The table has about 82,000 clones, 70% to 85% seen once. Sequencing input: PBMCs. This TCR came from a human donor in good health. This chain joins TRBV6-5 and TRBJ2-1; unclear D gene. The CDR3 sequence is CASSPRVPAYNEQFF. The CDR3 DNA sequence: TGTGCCAGCAGCCCCCGGGTACCCGCCTACAATGAGCAGTTCTTC.